The rows below give T cell receptor beta chains drawn from one sample of a study of metastatic and nonmetastatic thyroid tumors. Using MiXCR, TCRdb re-called clones from the PCR reads. This table holds 15,000 to 20,000 clones, about a quarter found once. Sequencing was performed on adjacent normal tissue. Receptors originate from a female donor with papillary thyroid cancer or a benign thyroid nodule (not recorded which). Some clones in this sample may be carry-over from other donors' samples. Both conserved end residues are part of each CDR3. The D gene is left open where the match is weak. Clone sizes are given selectively: once, few, many, or a class where the clone is expanded.

V	J	size	D	DNA	CDR3
TRBV7-6	TRBJ2-7	-	-	TGTGCCAGCAGCGACGACATTTACGAGCAGTACTTC	CASSDDIYEQYF
TRBV6-1	TRBJ1-2	-	-	TGTGCCAGCACCCCCCCGGGAGGGATCCGTGGCTACACCTTC	CASTPPGGIRGYTF
TRBV11-2	TRBJ2-1	-	TRBD1	TGTGCCTGCAGCTGCTGGCAGGGGGCGCGAGATGAGCAGTTCTTC	CACSCWQGARDEQFF
TRBV28	TRBJ1-3	-	TRBD1	TGTGCCAGCAGTTTAATCTCGGGACAGACATCTGGAAACACCATATATTTT	CASSLISGQTSGNTIYF
TRBV30	TRBJ2-7	-	TRBD1	TGTGCCTGGGGGACAGGGACTTACGAGCAGTACTTC	CAWGTGTYEQYF
TRBV2	TRBJ2-7	few	TRBD2	TGTGCCAGCAGTGGACTAGCGGGAGTGGCCTACGAGCAGTACTTC	CASSGLAGVAYEQYF
TRBV7-6	TRBJ2-5	few	-	TGTGCCAGCAGCTTAAAGCGCTTCCAAGAGACCCAGTACTTC	CASSLKRFQETQYF
TRBV25-1	TRBJ2-3	few	TRBD1	TGTGCCAGCAGTACTAGGGACAGTTTTAGCACAGATACGCAGTATTTT	CASSTRDSFSTDTQYF
TRBV6-1	TRBJ1-1	few	-	TGTGCCAGCAGGTGGAGGTTCGACACTGAAGCTTTCTTT	CASRWRFDTEAFF
TRBV6-1	TRBJ1-2	many	-	TGTGCCAGCAGTCCCCAACAGGGAAGGAACTATGGCTACACCTTC	CASSPQQGRNYGYTF
TRBV7-2	TRBJ1-2	medium-sized	-	TGTGCCAGCAGCTCCTACATGGGGGAAGGAGGCTACACCTTC	CASSSYMGEGGYTF
TRBV28	TRBJ1-1	few	-	TGTGCCAGCAGTTTACGGAACACTGAAGCTTTCTTT	CASSLRNTEAFF
TRBV4-3	TRBJ1-5	-	-	TGCGCCAGCAGCCAAGTTTCCGGGGGCGGTCAGCCCCAGCATTTT	CASSQVSGGGQPQHF
TRBV28	TRBJ1-3	-	-	TGTGCCAGCAGTTTATGGCATCTCTCTGGAAACACCATATATTTT	CASSLWHLSGNTIYF
TRBV20-1	TRBJ2-7	-	-	TGCAGTGGCTTGACACTTCTCTCCTACGAGCAGTACTTC	CSGLTLLSYEQYF
TRBV27	TRBJ2-1	-	-	TGTGCCAGCAGCCCCCGGGGGGCACAGGTGTGGGACAATGAGCAGTTCTTC	CASSPRGAQVWDNEQFF
TRBV11-3	TRBJ2-7	-	-	TGTGCCAGCAGCGTCCCGGGACGCGGCTACGAGCAGTACTTC	CASSVPGRGYEQYF
TRBV6-1	TRBJ1-3	-	TRBD1	TGTGCCAGCAGTGGGACAGGTAGAAGGTACACCATATATTTT	CASSGTGRRYTIYF
TRBV12-3/TRBV12-4	TRBJ1-1	-	TRBD1	TGTGCCAGCAGTCAAATGCGGACAGGGTACAACACTGAAGCTTTCTTT	CASSQMRTGYNTEAFF
TRBV6-5	TRBJ2-3	few	-	TGTGCCAGCAGTTGGGAACTAGCCGGAGATACGCAGTATTTT	CASSWELAGDTQYF
TRBV5-1	TRBJ1-6	-	-	TGCGCCAGCAGCTTGCGGTCAGGGACCGGGTCACCCCTCCACTTT	CASSLRSGTGSPLHF
TRBV7-8	TRBJ1-2	-	-	TGTGCCAGCAGCTTAGGAGGGGAAGGGGGCTATGGCTACACCTTC	CASSLGGEGGYGYTF
TRBV20-1	TRBJ2-7	many	-	TGCAGTGCTAGACCCCCTAATGGGAGGACCTACGAGCAGTACTTC	CSARPPNGRTYEQYF
TRBV19	TRBJ1-3	many	-	TGTGCCAGTAGTGTAACAGCGAGCTCTGGAAACACCATATATTTT	CASSVTASSGNTIYF
TRBV6-1	TRBJ2-7	-	-	TGTGCCAGCAGTGAATGGTCTCCGCCGAGCTCCTACGAGCAGTACTTC	CASSEWSPPSSYEQYF
TRBV12-3/TRBV12-4	TRBJ2-7	-	-	TGTGCCAGCAGTTTCAGGCGGGGAGACGAGCAGTACTTC	CASSFRRGDEQYF
TRBV20-1	TRBJ2-7	-	-	TGCAGTGCTAGTCCCTTCCCGGAGGAGCAGTACTTC	CSASPFPEEQYF